This TCR beta chain was captured by sequencing in a study of identical twins. Broader study findings: Cross-sectional statistics, not tracking of the same donors, supported the conclusions. Analyses of zero insertions could be partly confounded by invariant MAIT and iNKT cells.

cDNA carried unique molecular identifiers, and a universal primer site was added by template switching. TCRdb redid the calling of the 5' RACE reads with MiXCR, one entry per CDR3 protein. The table records about 160,000 distinct CDR3 sequences, under 4.5% of them present only once. CDR3 length: 15 amino acids. The ends were cut back, 0 bases at V and 4 bases at J, with 10 bases in the middle. Germline CDR1 and CDR2: LGHDT and YNNKEL (reference sequence). This clonotype has at least ten counts. Antigen unknown. This TCR came from a young man in good health. Sequencing used memory T cells sorted from blood. This sequence joins TRBV3-1 and TRBJ2-4, with D maybe TRBD2 (5 bases). The chain's CDR3 is CASSQERVGKNIQYF. DNA for the CDR3: TGTGCCAGCAGCCAAGAGAGGGTGGGAAAAAACATTCAGTACTTC.